This TCR beta chain stems from a study of CD8 T cells in ankylosing spondylitis. Quantitative 5'-RACE with molecular barcodes generated TCR beta libraries. MiXCR, run by TCRdb on the 5' RACE reads, gives a single entry per CDR3 protein. The sample records around 150,000 distinct CDR3 sequences, roughly an eighth being singletons. In its sample, this clonotype was seen many times. Its target is unknown. V lost 1 base to trimming and J lost 2 bases, with 14 bases between them. Germline CDR1 reads SGDLS; CDR2 reads YYNGEE. The CDR3 length is 16 residues. Study results and caveats: Clones linked to disease were reported to show significant enrichment in matched ankylosing spondylitis synovial fluid. Ankylosing spondylitis blood appeared to carry a characteristic TCR beta motif of several highly homologous variants. CD8+ disease-linked clones were present at relatively low frequencies in blood.

The chain joins TRBV9 to TRBJ2-3; either TRBD1 or TRBD2 may supply D (5 bases each). The sequence came from a female donor with ankylosing spondylitis or in good health (not recorded which). The sample taken for sequencing was blood, either unsorted or a sorted T cell fraction (not recorded which). DNA for the CDR3: TGTGCCAGCAGCGTATCCTCGGCCGGGACCACAGATACGCAGTATTTT. This gives the protein CASSVSSAGTTDTQYF.